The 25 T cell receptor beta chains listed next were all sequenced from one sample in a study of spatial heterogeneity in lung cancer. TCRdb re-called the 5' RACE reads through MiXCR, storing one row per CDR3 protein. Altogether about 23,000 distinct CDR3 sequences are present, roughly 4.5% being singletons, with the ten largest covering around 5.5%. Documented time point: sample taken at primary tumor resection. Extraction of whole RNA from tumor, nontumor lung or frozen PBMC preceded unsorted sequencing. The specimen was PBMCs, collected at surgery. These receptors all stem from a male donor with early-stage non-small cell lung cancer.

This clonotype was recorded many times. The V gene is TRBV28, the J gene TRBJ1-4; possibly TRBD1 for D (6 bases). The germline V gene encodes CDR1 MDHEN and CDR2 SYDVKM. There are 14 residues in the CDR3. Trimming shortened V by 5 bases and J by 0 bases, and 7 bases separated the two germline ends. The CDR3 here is CASSQGTTNEKLFF. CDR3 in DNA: TGTGCCAGCAGTCAGGGGACAACTAATGAAAAACTGTTTTTT.

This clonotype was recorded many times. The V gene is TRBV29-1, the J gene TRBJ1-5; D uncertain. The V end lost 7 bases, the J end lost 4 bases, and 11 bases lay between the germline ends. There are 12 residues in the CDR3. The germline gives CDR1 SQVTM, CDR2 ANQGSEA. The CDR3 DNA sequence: TGCAGCGCCTCGGACGGGAATCAGCCCCAGCATTTT. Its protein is CSASDGNQPQHF. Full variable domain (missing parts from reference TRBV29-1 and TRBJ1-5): SAVISQKPSRDICQRGTSLTIQCQVDSQVTMMFWYRQQPGQSLTLIATANQGSEATYESGFVIDKFPISRPNLTFSTLTVSNMSPEDSSIYLCSASDGNQPQHFGDGTRLSIL.

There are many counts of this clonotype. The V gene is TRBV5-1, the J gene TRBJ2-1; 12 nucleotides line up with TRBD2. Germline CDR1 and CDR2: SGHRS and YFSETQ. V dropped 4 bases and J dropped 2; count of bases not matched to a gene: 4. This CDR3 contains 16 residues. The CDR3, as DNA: TGCGCCAGCAGCCCCGGACTAGCGGGGACCTACAATGAGCAGTTCTTC. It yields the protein CASSPGLAGTYNEQFF. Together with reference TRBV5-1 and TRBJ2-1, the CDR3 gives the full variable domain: KAGVTQTPRYLIKTRGQQVTLSCSPISGHRSVSWYQQTPGQGLQFLFEYFSETQRNKGNFPGRFSGRQFSNSRSEMNVSTLELGDSALYLCASSPGLAGTYNEQFFGPGTRLTVL.

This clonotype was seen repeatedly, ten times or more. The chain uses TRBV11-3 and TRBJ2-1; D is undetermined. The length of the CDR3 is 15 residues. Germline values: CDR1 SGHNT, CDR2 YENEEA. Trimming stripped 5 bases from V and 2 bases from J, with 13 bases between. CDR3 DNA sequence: TGTGCCAGCAGCCCCAATTACTCTCCCTACAATGAGCAGTTCTTC. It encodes CASSPNYSPYNEQFF.

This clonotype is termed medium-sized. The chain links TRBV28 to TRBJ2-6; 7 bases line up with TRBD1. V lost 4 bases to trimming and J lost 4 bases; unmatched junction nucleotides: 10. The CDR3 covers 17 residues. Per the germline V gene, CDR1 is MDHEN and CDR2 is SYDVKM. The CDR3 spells CASSSTGATGGANVLTF. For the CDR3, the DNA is TGTGCCAGCAGTTCCACAGGGGCAACGGGAGGGGCCAACGTCCTGACTTTC.

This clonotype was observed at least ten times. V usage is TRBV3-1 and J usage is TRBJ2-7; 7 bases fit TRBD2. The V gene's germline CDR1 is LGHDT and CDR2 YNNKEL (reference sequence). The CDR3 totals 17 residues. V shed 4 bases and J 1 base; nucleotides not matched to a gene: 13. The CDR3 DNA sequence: TGTGCCAGCAGCCGAAGAGGGCAGCGGGACCTATCCTACGAGCAGTACTTC. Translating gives CASSRRGQRDLSYEQYF.

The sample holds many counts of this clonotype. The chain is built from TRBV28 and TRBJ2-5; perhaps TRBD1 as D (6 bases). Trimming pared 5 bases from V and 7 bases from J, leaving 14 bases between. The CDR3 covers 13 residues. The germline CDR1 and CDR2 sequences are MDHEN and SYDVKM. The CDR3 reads CASSPDSRRTQYF. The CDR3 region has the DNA TGTGCCAGCAGTCCGGACAGCCGGCGGACCCAGTACTTC.

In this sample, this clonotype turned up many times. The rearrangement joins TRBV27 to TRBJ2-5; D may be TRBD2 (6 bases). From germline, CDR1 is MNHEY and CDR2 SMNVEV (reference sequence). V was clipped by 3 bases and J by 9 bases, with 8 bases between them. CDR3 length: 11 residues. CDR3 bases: TGTGCCAGCAGTTTCGGCGGGGCCCAGTACTTC. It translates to CASSFGGAQYF.

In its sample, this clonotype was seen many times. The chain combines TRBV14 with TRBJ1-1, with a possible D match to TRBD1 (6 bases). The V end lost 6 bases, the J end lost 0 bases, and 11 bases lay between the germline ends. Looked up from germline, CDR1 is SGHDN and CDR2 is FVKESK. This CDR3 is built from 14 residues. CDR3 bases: TGTGCCAGCAGACTCACAGGGTTGAACACTGAAGCTTTCTTT. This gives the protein CASRLTGLNTEAFF. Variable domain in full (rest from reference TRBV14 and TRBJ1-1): EAGVTQFPSHSVIEKGQTVTLRCDPISGHDNLYWYRRVMGKEIKFLLHFVKESKQDESGMPNNRFLAERTGGTYSTLKVQPAELEDSGVYFCASRLTGLNTEAFFGQGTRLTVV.

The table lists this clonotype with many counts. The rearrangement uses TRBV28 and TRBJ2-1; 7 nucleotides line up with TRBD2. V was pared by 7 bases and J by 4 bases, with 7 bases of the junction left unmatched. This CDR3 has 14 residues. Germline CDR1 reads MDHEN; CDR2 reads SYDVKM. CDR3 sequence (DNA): TGTGCCAGCAAGTTGGGAGGGGTATACAATGAGCAGTTCTTC. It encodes CASKLGGVYNEQFF.

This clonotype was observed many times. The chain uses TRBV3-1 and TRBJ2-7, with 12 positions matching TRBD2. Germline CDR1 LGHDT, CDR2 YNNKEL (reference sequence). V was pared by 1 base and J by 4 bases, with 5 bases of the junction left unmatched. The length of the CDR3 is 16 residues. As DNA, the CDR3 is TGTGCCAGCAGCCAAGGTCCTAGCGGGGGGGTGTACGAGCAGTACTTC. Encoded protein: CASSQGPSGGVYEQYF.

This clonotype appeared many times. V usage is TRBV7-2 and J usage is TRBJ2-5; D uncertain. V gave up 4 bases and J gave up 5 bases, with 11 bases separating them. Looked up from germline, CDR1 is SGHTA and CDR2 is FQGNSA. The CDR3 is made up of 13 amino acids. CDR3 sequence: CASSWAVAETQYF. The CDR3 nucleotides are TGTGCCAGCAGCTGGGCGGTTGCGGAGACCCAGTACTTC. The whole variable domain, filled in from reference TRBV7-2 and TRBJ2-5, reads GAGVSQSPSNKVTEKGKDVELRCDPISGHTALYWYRQSLGQGLEFLIYFQGNSAPDKSGLPSDRFSAERTGGSVSTLTIQRTQQEDSAVYLCASSWAVAETQYFGPGTRLLVL.

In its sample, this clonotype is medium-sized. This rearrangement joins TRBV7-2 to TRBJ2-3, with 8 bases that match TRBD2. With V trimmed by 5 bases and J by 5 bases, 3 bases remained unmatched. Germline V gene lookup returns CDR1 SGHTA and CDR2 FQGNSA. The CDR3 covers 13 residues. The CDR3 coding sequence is TGTGCCAGCAGCCGAACTAGCGGAGATACGCAGTATTTT. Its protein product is CASSRTSGDTQYF.

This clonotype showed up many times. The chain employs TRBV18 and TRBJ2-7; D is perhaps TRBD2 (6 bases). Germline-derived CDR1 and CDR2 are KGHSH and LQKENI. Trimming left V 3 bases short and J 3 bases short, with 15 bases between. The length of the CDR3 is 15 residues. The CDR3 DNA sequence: TGTGCCAGCTCACCGAGGGCTAGCGCCAACTACGAGCAGTACTTC. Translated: CASSPRASANYEQYF. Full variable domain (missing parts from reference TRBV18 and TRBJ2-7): NAGVMQNPRHLVRRRGQEARLRCSPMKGHSHVYWYRQLPEEGLKFMVYLQKENIIDESGMPKERFSAEFPKEGPSILRIQQVVRGDSAAYFCASSPRASANYEQYFGPGTRLTVT.

The CDR3 spells CASSYGEGSPLHF. The CDR3, as DNA: TGTGCCAGCAGTTACGGAGAAGGGTCACCCCTCCACTTT. This chain connects TRBV6-6 to TRBJ1-6; D unclear. The CDR3 contains 13 residues. Germline V gives CDR1 MNHNY, CDR2 SVGAGI (reference sequence). Trimming shortened V by 2 bases and J by 10 bases, and 9 bases separated the two germline ends.

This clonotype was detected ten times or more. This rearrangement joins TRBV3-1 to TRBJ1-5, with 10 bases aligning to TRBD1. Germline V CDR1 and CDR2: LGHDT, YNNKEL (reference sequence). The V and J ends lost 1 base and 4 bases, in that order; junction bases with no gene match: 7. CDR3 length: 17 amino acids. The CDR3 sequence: CASSQGTGGVGNQPQHF. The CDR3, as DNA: TGTGCCAGCAGCCAAGGGACAGGGGGGGTTGGAAATCAGCCCCAGCATTTT. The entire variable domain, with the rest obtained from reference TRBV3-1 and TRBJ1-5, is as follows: DTAVSQTPKYLVTQMGNDKSIKCEQNLGHDTMYWYKQDSKKFLKIMFSYNNKELIINETVPNRFSPKSPDKAHLNLHINSLELGDSAVYFCASSQGTGGVGNQPQHFGDGTRLSIL.

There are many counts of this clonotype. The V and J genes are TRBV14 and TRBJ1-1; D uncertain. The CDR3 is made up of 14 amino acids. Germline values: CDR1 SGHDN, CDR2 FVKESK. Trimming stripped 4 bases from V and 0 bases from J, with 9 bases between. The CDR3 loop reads CASSLGWVNTEAFF. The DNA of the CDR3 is TGTGCCAGCAGCCTGGGTTGGGTGAACACTGAAGCTTTCTTT.

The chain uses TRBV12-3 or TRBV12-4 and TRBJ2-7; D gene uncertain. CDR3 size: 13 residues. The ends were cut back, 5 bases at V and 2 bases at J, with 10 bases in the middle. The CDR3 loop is CASSRVEPYEQYF. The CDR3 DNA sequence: TGTGCCAGCAGTAGGGTTGAACCCTACGAGCAGTACTTC.

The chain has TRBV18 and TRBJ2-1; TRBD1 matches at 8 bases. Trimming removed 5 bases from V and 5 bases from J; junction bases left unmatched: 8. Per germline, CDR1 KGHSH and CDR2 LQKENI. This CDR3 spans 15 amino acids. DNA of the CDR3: TGTGCCAGCTCAGATAGGACAGGGTTGAACAATGAGCAGTTCTTC. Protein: CASSDRTGLNNEQFF.

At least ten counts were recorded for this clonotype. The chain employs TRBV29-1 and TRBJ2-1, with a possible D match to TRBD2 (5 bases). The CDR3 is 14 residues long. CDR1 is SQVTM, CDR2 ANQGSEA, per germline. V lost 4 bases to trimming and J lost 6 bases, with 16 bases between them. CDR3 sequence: CSVALAQRPNEQFF. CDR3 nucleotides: TGCAGCGTTGCATTAGCGCAGAGACCCAATGAGCAGTTCTTC.

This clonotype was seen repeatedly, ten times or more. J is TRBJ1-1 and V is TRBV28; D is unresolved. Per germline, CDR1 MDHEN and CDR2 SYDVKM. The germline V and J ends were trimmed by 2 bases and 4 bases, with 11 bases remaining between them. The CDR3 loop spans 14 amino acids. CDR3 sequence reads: CASSLNSWTTEAFF. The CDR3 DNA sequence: TGTGCCAGCAGTTTAAATTCTTGGACCACTGAAGCTTTCTTT.

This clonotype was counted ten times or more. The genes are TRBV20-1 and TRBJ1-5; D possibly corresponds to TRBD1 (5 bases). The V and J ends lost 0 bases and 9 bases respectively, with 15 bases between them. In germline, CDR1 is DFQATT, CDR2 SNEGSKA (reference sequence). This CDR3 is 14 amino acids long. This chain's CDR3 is CSARDGAGGWPQHF. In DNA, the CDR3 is TGCAGTGCTAGAGATGGGGCGGGTGGCTGGCCCCAGCATTTT.

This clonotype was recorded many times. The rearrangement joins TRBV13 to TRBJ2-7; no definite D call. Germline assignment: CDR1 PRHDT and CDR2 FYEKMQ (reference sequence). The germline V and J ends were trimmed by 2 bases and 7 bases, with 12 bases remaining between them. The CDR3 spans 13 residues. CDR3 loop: CASSLSPQREQYF. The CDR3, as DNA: TGTGCCAGCAGCTTAAGCCCCCAGAGGGAGCAGTACTTC.

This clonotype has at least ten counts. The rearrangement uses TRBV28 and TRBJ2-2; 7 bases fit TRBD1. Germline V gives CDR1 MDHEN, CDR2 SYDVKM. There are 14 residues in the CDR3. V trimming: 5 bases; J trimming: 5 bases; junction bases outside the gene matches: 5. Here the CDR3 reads CASSHRGETGELFF. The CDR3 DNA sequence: TGTGCCAGCAGTCACAGGGGTGAAACCGGGGAGCTGTTTTTT. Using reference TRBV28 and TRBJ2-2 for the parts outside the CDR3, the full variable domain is DVKVTQSSRYLVKRTGEKVFLECVQDMDHENMFWYRQDPGLGLRLIYFSYDVKMKEKGDIPEGYSVSREKKERFSLILESASTNQTSMYLCASSHRGETGELFFGEGSRLTVL.

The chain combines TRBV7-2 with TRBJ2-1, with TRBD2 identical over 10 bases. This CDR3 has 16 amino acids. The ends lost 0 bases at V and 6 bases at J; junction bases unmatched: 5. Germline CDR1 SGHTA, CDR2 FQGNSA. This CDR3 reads CASSLASGGAGNEQFF. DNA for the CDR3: TGTGCCAGCAGCTTAGCGAGCGGGGGGGCTGGCAATGAGCAGTTCTTC.